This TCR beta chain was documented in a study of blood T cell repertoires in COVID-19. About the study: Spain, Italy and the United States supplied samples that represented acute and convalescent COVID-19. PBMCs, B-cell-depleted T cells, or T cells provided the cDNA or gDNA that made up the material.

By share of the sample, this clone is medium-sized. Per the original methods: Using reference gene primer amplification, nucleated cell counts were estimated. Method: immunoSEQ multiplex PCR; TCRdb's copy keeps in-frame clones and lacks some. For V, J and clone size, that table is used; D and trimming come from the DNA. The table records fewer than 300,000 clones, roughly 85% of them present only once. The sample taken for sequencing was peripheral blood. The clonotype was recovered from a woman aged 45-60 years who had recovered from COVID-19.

The chain's CDR3 is CASSGGLAGGRTDTQYF. The CDR3 coding sequence is TGTGCCAGCAGTGGCGGACTAGCGGGGGGGCGCACAGATACGCAGTATTTT. This chain uses TRBV2 with TRBJ2-3; 15 nucleotides line up with TRBD2. V trimming: 4 bases; J trimming: 1 base; junction bases outside the gene matches: 3. The CDR3 covers 17 residues. Germline V gene sequence: CDR1 SNHLY, CDR2 FYNNEI.